This T cell receptor beta chain was captured by sequencing in a study of blood T cells in healthy people across ages. For the second PCR, which ran for about 7 to 12 cycles, a sample-barcoded 5' primer and a J-beta primer mix were used. One entry per CDR3 protein, called by TCRdb with MiXCR from the 5' RACE reads. There are nearly 1 million distinct CDR3 sequences in the sample; 45% to 60% occur only once, and about 22% lies in the top ten. The V gene end was trimmed by 3 bases and the J gene end by 3 bases; junction bases not matched to a gene: 7. Looked up from germline, CDR1 is DFQATT and CDR2 is SNEGSKA (reference sequence). The CDR3 is 15 residues long.

This sequence joins TRBV20-1 and TRBJ2-5, with 10 bases aligning to TRBD1. The sequencing sample was made of blood. The TCR comes from a woman aged 55-70 years in good health. The DNA of the CDR3 is TGCAGTGCTAGCCTCCCTGGGACAGGGGAAGAGACCCAGTACTTC. The encoded protein is CSASLPGTGEETQYF.